The rows below give T cell receptor beta chains drawn from one sample of a study of shared clonotypes between healthy human individuals. Some clones are missing from TCRdb's copy, which holds only in-frame ones; the method was immunoSEQ multiplex PCR. Found here are hundreds of thousands of clones, about 78% of them singletons; the top ten hold under 2%. The sequenced material came from memory CD4+ T cells sorted from blood. The receptors originated from a woman in her 30s in good health. The CDR3 runs from the conserved cysteine through the conserved F or W. Clone sizes are given selectively: once, few, many, or a class where the clone is expanded.

TRBV27	15	TRBJ2-3	-	CASTTTSATFGTQYF
TRBV15	13	TRBJ2-5	-	CATSARGPGTQYF
TRBV7-2	15	TRBJ2-5	-	CASSQSGRAGETQYF
TRBV28	14	TRBJ1-4	-	CASSSRDIGGKLFF
TRBV5-1	14	TRBJ2-7	few	CASSAGTGSTEQYF
TRBV5-1	13	TRBJ2-5	few	CASSVGDVETQYF
TRBV28	14	TRBJ1-4	-	CASSSPGSNEKLFF
TRBV27	16	TRBJ2-5	-	CASSSLIGGSWKTQYF
TRBV11-3	18	TRBJ2-6	-	CASSQNSHGESGANVLTF
TRBV28	14	TRBJ2-7	-	CASSPPGVINEQYF
TRBV5-1	15	TRBJ2-3	-	CASSLTGASTDTQYF
TRBV19	14	TRBJ1-4	-	CASSAWGIDEKLFF
TRBV28	13	TRBJ1-2	-	CASSRQGNYGYTF
TRBV10-3	15	TRBJ1-3	-	CAITGQLSSGNTIYF
TRBV9	15	TRBJ2-2	-	CASSMGQPNTGELFF
TRBV19	15	TRBJ1-5	-	CASSDRDRFGQPQHF
TRBV4-2	19	TRBJ2-6	-	CASSQDGPRGSAGANVLTF
TRBV7-2	16	TRBJ2-7	once	CASSWTSGRVSYEQYF
TRBV7-8	11	TRBJ2-3	-	CASSETDTQYF
TRBV6-5	15	TRBJ1-2	-	CASRPQGTINYGYTF
TRBV27	14	TRBJ1-1	-	CASRSPGEGTEAFF
TRBV2	14	TRBJ2-7	-	CASSEAGGLGEQYF